This TCR beta chain was observed in a study of blood T cell repertoires in COVID-19. Study overall: Sites in the United States, Italy and Spain provided acute and convalescent COVID-19 samples. In each case, the material was cDNA or gDNA derived from T cells, B-cell-depleted T cells, or PBMCs.

Original methodology: Amplification of reference gene primers was used by the study to estimate nucleated cell counts. Assay: immunoSEQ multiplex PCR; the TCRdb copy retains only in-frame clones and omits some. That table supplies the V and J calls and clone size; D and trimming were determined from the DNA. The sample lists 200,000 to 250,000 clones, roughly nine tenths occurring once. J gave up 1 base and V 6 bases, and 6 bases lay outside the gene matches. The CDR3 loop spans 15 amino acids. Germline CDR1 ENHRY, CDR2 SYGVKD. This sequence joins TRBV10-3 and TRBJ2-3; 8 positions agree with TRBD2. The sample taken for sequencing was peripheral blood. The TCR was taken from a man aged 55 to 70 with acute or convalescent COVID-19. Here the CDR3 DNA reads TGTGCCATCAGGAAGACTAGCGAGGGCACAGATACGCAGTATTTT. Protein: CAIRKTSEGTDTQYF.